The rows below give T cell receptor beta chains drawn from one sample of a study of blood T cell repertoires in COVID-19. Assay: immunoSEQ multiplex PCR; the TCRdb copy retains only in-frame clones and omits some. Among about 100,000 clones, less than 90% were seen once, and the ten largest hold 2%. Sequenced: peripheral blood. The origin of the receptors is a man aged 65 to 79 with active or convalescent COVID-19. The CDR3 runs from the conserved cysteine through the conserved F or W. The D gene is left open where the match is weak. Rows give clone size only sometimes, using once, few, many, or a class for an expanded clone.

abundance	j_gene	v_gene	d_gene	CDR3nt	CDR3aa
.	TRBJ2-5	TRBV7-2	.	TGTGCCAGCAGCTTAGCGCAGGGATCCCTAAAGACCCAGTACTTC	CASSLAQGSLKTQYF
.	TRBJ2-1	TRBV5-1	TRBD2	TGCGCCAGCAGAATTAGCGGGGGGTCGTACAATGAGCAGTTCTTC	CASRISGGSYNEQFF
.	TRBJ2-7	TRBV12-3/TRBV12-4	.	TGTGCCAGCAGTTTAGAAAGGGGCCACGAGCAGTACTTC	CASSLERGHEQYF
.	TRBJ2-5	TRBV6-5	TRBD2	TGTGCCAGCAGACGGGGGGGTAGGGAGACCCAGTACTTC	CASRRGGRETQYF
.	TRBJ2-1	TRBV18	TRBD2	TGTGCCAGCTCACCGGCGGCAAGGACTAGCGGTTACAATGAGCAGTTCTTC	CASSPAARTSGYNEQFF
.	TRBJ2-7	TRBV6-5	.	TGTGCCAGCCCGAATCTAGTCCCCTACGAGCAGTACTTC	CASPNLVPYEQYF
.	TRBJ2-3	TRBV6-5	.	TGTGCCATCAGGCCGCCGGGAACAGATACGCAGTATTTT	CAIRPPGTDTQYF
.	TRBJ2-2	TRBV4-1	.	TGCGCCAGCAGCCAATCCCCACAGTCCAACACCGGGGAGCTGTTTTTT	CASSQSPQSNTGELFF
.	TRBJ1-2	TRBV12-3/TRBV12-4	.	TGTGCCAGCAGTTTTGAACAGCGGGGCTACACCTTC	CASSFEQRGYTF
.	TRBJ1-2	TRBV5-4	.	TGTGCCAGCAGCTTGGGGCCGGGGGGGAACTATGGCTACACCTTC	CASSLGPGGNYGYTF
.	TRBJ1-1	TRBV3-1/TRBV3-2	.	TGTGCCAGCAGCTCGAGGGTGGCTGAAGCTTTCTTT	CASSSRVAEAFF
.	TRBJ2-2	TRBV2	TRBD1	TGTGCCAGCAGTGGGACAGGGGCGCACACCGGGGAGCTGTTTTTT	CASSGTGAHTGELFF
.	TRBJ1-2	TRBV15	TRBD1	TGTGCCACCAGCAGAGGGACAGGGTATGGCTACACCTTC	CATSRGTGYGYTF
.	TRBJ2-2	TRBV7-3	TRBD1	TGTGCCAGCAAGCAGGGGGCGGGCACCGGGGAGCTGTTTTTT	CASKQGAGTGELFF
.	TRBJ2-7	TRBV5-1	.	TGCGCCAGCAGCTTGTTGAGTGGGGCCACTTGGGACGAGCAGTACTTC	CASSLLSGATWDEQYF
.	TRBJ2-1	TRBV15	.	TGTGCCACCAGCAGAGATTTGCTACCTGAGCAGTTCTTC	CATSRDLLPEQFF
.	TRBJ1-5	TRBV2	TRBD1	TGTGCCAGCAGGGCCGACAGGGGTCTAAATCAGCCCCAGCATTTT	CASRADRGLNQPQHF
.	TRBJ2-2	TRBV2	.	TGTGCCAGCACAGTGGGCAGAACCACCGGGGAGCTGTTTTTT	CASTVGRTTGELFF
.	TRBJ1-3	TRBV14	.	TGTGCCAGCAGCTCGGACATACACTCTGGAAACACCATATATTTT	CASSSDIHSGNTIYF
.	TRBJ1-1	TRBV9	.	TGTGCCAGCAGCGTACGGGTGGGAGAGACTGAAGCTTTCTTT	CASSVRVGETEAFF
.	TRBJ2-1	TRBV5-1	.	TGCGCCAGCAGCTTGGGATCCAGTTACAATGAGCAGTTCTTC	CASSLGSSYNEQFF
.	TRBJ1-2	TRBV7-9	TRBD1	TGTGCCAGCAGCTTAGGCGGACAGGGGAACTATGGCTACACCTTC	CASSLGGQGNYGYTF
.	TRBJ1-2	TRBV6-6	.	TGTGCCAGCAGTTCGGTTCCGGGGTATGGCTACACCTTC	CASSSVPGYGYTF
.	TRBJ1-4	TRBV19	TRBD1	TGTGCCAGTAGTAGGGCCTACAGGGGGGCTTCGACGACTAATGAAAAACTGTTTTTT	CASSRAYRGASTTNEKLFF
.	TRBJ1-1	TRBV18	TRBD1	TGTGCCAGCTCACCCGGACAGGGTAAGGGGGAAACTGAAGCTTTCTTT	CASSPGQGKGETEAFF
few	TRBJ1-2	TRBV6-6	TRBD1	TGTGCCAGCAGGCCTTCGGGGACAGGATATGGCTACACCTTC	CASRPSGTGYGYTF
.	TRBJ1-1	TRBV28	TRBD1	TGTGCCAGCAGTGGGACAGGGGAAGGGTCGACGGAAGCTTTCTTT	CASSGTGEGSTEAFF
.	TRBJ1-5	TRBV13	.	TGTGCCAGCAGCTTATTCGGCAATCAGCCCCAGCATTTT	CASSLFGNQPQHF
.	TRBJ1-5	TRBV2	TRBD1	TGTGCCAGCAGTGAAAGCGGGACAGGGGGCGGCAATCAGCCCCAGCATTTT	CASSESGTGGGNQPQHF
.	TRBJ2-1	TRBV27	TRBD2	TGTGCCAGCAGTTCTGATTCCGGGACTAGAGTAGGAAATGAGCAGTTCTTC	CASSSDSGTRVGNEQFF
once	TRBJ1-3	TRBV11-2	.	TGTGCCAGCAGCTTATCCTTCGGTGGAAACACCATATATTTT	CASSLSFGGNTIYF
.	TRBJ2-3	TRBV2	TRBD1	TGTGCCAGCAGTCTAGGACAGGGAAGGGCAGATACGCAGTATTTT	CASSLGQGRADTQYF
.	TRBJ1-2	TRBV11-2	.	TGTGCCAGCAGCCCACTAGGGGACATCTATGGCTACACCTTC	CASSPLGDIYGYTF
.	TRBJ2-7	TRBV10-3	TRBD1	TGTGCCATCACGCGGGACAGGGGGGCCGTGGGGGACGAGCAGTACTTC	CAITRDRGAVGDEQYF
once	TRBJ2-2	TRBV18	.	TGTGCCAGCTCACCGCAACAGGGCGGCACCGGGGAGCTGTTTTTT	CASSPQQGGTGELFF
.	TRBJ2-2	TRBV7-9	TRBD1	TGTGCCAGCAGCTCATCCGGGACAGGAACCACCGGGGAGCTGTTTTTT	CASSSSGTGTTGELFF
once	TRBJ1-3	TRBV3-1/TRBV3-2	TRBD1	TGTGCCAGCACCCTACAGGGGGCTGGAAACACCATATATTTT	CASTLQGAGNTIYF
.	TRBJ2-7	TRBV5-1	.	TGCGCCAGCAGCTCAAACGCCGGGACAAAAGGCGAGCAGTACTTC	CASSSNAGTKGEQYF
.	TRBJ1-2	TRBV6-1	.	TGTGCCAGCAGTGAACTCCGTGGCTACACCTTC	CASSELRGYTF
.	TRBJ1-5	TRBV18	.	TGTGCCAGCTCACTAGGACTCAATCAGCCCCAGCATTTT	CASSLGLNQPQHF
.	TRBJ1-1	TRBV13	.	TGTGCCAGCAGCTTATCTCACACTGAAGCTTTCTTT	CASSLSHTEAFF
once	TRBJ1-6	TRBV10-1	.	TGCGCCAGCAGTCGGGGTCTTAATTCACCCCTCCACTTT	CASSRGLNSPLHF
.	TRBJ2-3	TRBV5-1	TRBD2	TGCGCCAGCAGCCCCCGGACTAGGGGCACAGATACGCAGTATTTT	CASSPRTRGTDTQYF
.	TRBJ2-5	TRBV7-2	TRBD2	TGTGCCAGCAGCCCGGAGCATGGACTAGCGGGGAGCCAGTACTTC	CASSPEHGLAGSQYF
.	TRBJ1-6	TRBV7-8	.	TGTGCCAGCAGCTCCAGGGAAAATTCACCCCTCCACTTT	CASSSRENSPLHF
once	TRBJ2-5	TRBV3-1/TRBV3-2	TRBD2	TGTGCCAGTCGTGCTAGCGGGTTTCAAGAGACCCAGTACTTC	CASRASGFQETQYF
.	TRBJ1-2	TRBV28	.	TGTGCCAGCAGTTTTCGCTATGGCTACACCTTC	CASSFRYGYTF
.	TRBJ2-1	TRBV15	.	TGTGCCACCAGCAGAGATCGGGACGGGGGATTCTACAATGAGCAGTTCTTC	CATSRDRDGGFYNEQFF
.	TRBJ1-5	TRBV7-8	TRBD1	TGTGCCAGCAGCCGACAGGGGAATCAGCCCCAGCATTTT	CASSRQGNQPQHF
.	TRBJ1-1	TRBV7-8	.	TGTGCCAGCAGCACCGGTAACAGGCGTGAAGCTTTCTTT	CASSTGNRREAFF
once	TRBJ2-7	TRBV5-6	TRBD1	TGTGCCAGCAGCTTATACGGGACAGCCTCCTACGAGCAGTACTTC	CASSLYGTASYEQYF
.	TRBJ1-5	TRBV18	TRBD1	TGTGCCAGCTCAGGGACAGGGGAGAGGGGTAGCAATCAGCCCCAGCATTTT	CASSGTGERGSNQPQHF
.	TRBJ2-5	TRBV14	.	TGTGCCAGCAGTAAGACAGACCAAGGGACCCAGTACTTC	CASSKTDQGTQYF
.	TRBJ1-5	TRBV19	.	TGTGCCAGTAGTATCGAACAGAGAAATCAGCCCCAGCATTTT	CASSIEQRNQPQHF